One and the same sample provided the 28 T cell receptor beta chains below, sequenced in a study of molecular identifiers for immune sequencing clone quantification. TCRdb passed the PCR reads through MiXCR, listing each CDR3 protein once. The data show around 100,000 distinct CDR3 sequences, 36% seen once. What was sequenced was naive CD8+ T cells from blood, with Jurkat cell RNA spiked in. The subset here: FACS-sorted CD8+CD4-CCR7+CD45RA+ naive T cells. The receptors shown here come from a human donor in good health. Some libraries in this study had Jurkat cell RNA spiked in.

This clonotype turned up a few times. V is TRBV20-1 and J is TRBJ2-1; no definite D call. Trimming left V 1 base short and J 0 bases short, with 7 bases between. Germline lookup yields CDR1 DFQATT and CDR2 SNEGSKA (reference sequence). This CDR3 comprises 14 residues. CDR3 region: CSARGTSSYNEQFF. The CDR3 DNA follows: TGCAGTGCTAGAGGGACGAGCTCCTACAATGAGCAGTTCTTC.

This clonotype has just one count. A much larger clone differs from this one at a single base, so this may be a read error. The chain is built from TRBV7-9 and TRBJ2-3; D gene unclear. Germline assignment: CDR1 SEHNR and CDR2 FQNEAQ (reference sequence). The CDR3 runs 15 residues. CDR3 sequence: CASSLVGDLTETQYF. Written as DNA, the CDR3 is TGTGCCAGCAGCTTAGTCGGTGACTTAACAGAAACGCAGTATTTT.

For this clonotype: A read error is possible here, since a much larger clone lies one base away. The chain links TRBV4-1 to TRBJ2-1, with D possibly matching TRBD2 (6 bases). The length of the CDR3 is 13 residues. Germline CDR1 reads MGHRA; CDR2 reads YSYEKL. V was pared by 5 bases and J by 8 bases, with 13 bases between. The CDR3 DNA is TGCGCCAGCAGCTCTACCTCTAGCGATGAGCAGTTCTTC. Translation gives CASSSTSSDEQFF.

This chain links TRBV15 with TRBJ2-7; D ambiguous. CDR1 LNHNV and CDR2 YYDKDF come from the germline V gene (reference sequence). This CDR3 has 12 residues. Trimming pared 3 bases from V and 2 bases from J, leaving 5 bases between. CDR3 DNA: TGTGCCACCAGCAGGGACCCCTACGAGCAGTACTTC. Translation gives CATSRDPYEQYF.

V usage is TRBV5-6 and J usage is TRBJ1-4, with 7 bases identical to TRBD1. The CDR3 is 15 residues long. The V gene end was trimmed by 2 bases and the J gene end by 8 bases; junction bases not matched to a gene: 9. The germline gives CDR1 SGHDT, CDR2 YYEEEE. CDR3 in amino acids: CASSFGTGEREKLFF. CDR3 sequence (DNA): TGTGCCAGCAGCTTTGGAACAGGGGAAAGGGAAAAACTGTTTTTT.

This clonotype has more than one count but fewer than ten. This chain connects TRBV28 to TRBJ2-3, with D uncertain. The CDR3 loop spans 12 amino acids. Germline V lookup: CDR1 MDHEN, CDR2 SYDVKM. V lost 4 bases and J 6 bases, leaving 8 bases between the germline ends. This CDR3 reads CASSSRVDTQYF. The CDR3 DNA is TGTGCCAGCAGTTCCCGGGTGGATACGCAGTATTTT.

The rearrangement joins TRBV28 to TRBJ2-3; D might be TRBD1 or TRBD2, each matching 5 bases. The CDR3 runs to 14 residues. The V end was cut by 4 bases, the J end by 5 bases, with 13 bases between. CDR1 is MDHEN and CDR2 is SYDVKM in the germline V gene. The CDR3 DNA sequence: TGTGCCAGCAGTTCCTGGGACGTGGGAGATACGCAGTATTTT. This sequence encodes CASSSWDVGDTQYF.

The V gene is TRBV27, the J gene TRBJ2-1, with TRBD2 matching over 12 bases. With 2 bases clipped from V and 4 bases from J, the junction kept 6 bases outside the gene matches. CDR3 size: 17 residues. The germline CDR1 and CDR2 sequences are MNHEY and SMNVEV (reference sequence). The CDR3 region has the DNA TGTGCCAGCAGTTTAAGTCTAGCGGGAGGGCCTTACAATGAGCAGTTCTTC. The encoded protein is CASSLSLAGGPYNEQFF.

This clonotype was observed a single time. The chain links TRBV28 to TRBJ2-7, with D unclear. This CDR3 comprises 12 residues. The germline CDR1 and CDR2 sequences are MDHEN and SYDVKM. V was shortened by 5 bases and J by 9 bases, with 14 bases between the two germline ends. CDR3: CASSDRPFAQYF. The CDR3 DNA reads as TGTGCCAGCAGTGACCGGCCCTTCGCGCAGTACTTC.

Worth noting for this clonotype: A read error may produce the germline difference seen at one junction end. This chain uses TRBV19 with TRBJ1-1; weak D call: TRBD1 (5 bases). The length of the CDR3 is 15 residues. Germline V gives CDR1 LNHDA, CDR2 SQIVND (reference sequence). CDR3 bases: TGTGCCAGTATGGTGGGGTCGCGGGGGAGAACTGAAGCTCTCTTT. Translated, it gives CASMVGSRGRTEALF.

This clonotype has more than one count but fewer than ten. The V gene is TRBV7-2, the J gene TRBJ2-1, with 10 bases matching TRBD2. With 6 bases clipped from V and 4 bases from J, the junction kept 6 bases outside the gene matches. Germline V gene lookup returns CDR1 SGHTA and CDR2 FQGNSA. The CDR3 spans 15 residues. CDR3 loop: CASSPTSGLYNEQFF. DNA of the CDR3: TGTGCCAGCAGTCCGACTAGCGGGCTGTACAATGAGCAGTTCTTC.

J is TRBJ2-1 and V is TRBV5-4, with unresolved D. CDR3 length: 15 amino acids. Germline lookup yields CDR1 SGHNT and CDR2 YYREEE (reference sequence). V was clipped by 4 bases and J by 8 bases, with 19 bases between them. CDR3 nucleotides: TGTGCCAGCAGCCCCGAAACCCCCCGTGGAGATGAGCAGTTCTTC. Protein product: CASSPETPRGDEQFF.

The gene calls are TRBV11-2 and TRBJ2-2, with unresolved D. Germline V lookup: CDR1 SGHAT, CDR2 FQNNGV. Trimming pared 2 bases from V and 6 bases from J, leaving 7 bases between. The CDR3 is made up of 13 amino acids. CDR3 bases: TGTGCCAGCAGCTTAAAGGGTTCCGGGGAGCTGTTTTTT. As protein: CASSLKGSGELFF.

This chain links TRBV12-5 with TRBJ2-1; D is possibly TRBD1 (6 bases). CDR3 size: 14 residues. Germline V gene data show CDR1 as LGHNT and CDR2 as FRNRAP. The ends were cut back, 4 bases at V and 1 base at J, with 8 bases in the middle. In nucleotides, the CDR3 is TGTGCTAGTGGTTCAGGGGTTTCCTACAATGAGCAGTTCTTC. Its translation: CASGSGVSYNEQFF.

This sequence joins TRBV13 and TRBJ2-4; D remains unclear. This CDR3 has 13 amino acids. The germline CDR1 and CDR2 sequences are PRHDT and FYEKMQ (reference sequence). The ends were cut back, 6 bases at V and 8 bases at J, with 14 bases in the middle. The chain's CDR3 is CASSMASGDIQYF. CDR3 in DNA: TGTGCCAGCAGTATGGCTAGTGGGGACATTCAGTACTTC.

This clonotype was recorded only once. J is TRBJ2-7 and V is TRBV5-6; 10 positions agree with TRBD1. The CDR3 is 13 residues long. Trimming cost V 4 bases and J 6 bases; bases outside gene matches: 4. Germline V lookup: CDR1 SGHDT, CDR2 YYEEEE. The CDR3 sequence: CASSVGQGVEQYF. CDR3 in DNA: TGTGCCAGCAGCGTCGGACAGGGGGTCGAGCAGTACTTC.

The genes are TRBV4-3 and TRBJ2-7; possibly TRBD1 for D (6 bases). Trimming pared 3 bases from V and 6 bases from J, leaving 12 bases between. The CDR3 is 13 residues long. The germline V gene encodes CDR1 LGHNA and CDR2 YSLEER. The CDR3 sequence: CASSHENRAEQYF. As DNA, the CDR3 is TGCGCCAGCAGCCACGAAAACAGGGCCGAGCAGTACTTC.

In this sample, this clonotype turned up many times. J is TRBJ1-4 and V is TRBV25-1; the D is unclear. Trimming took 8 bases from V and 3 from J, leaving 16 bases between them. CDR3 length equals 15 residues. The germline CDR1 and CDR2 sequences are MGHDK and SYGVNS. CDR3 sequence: CASSLFRQPNEKLFF. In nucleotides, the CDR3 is TGTGCCAGCTCTCTTTTCCGGCAGCCTAATGAAAAACTGTTTTTT. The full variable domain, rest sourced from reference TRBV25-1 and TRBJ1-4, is EADIYQTPRYLVIGTGKKITLECSQTMGHDKMYWYQQDPGMELHLIHYSYGVNSTEKGDLSSESTVSRIRTEHFPLTLESARPSHTSQYLCASSLFRQPNEKLFFGSGTQLSVL.

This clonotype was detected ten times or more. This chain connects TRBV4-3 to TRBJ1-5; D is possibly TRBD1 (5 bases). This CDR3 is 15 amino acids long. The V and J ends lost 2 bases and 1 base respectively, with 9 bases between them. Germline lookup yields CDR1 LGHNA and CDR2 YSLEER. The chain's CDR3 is CASSQSRESNQPQHF. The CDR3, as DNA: TGCGCCAGCAGCCAAAGCAGGGAGAGCAATCAGCCCCAGCATTTT.

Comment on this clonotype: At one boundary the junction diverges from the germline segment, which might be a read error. The CDR3: CASSLAASGRTDTQYF. For the CDR3, the DNA is TGTGCCAGCAGCTTGGCTGCTAGCGGGAGGACAGATACGCAGTATTTT. V gene TRBV5-3 combines with J gene TRBJ2-3, with 11 bases matching TRBD2. TRBV5-3 is filed as an ORF, its function uncertain. The CDR3 has 16 residues.

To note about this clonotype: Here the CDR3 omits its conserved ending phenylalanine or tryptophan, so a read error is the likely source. CDR3 nucleotides: TGCAGTGCCGTAGGACTAGCGGGGCTGGGCGGGGAGCTGTTTTAT. Its translation is CSAVGLAGLGGELFY. V usage is TRBV20-1 and J usage is TRBJ2-2, with 12 nucleotides matching TRBD2. The CDR3 contains 15 residues. V dropped 6 bases and J dropped 7; count of bases not matched to a gene: 9. Germline V CDR1 and CDR2: DFQATT, SNEGSKA (reference sequence).

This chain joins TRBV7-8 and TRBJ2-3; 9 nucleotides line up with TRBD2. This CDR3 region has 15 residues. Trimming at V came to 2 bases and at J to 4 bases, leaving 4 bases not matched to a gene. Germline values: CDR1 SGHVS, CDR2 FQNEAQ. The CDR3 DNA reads TGTGCCAGCAGCTTAACTAGCGGGTGTGCAGATACGCAGTATTTT. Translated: CASSLTSGCADTQYF.

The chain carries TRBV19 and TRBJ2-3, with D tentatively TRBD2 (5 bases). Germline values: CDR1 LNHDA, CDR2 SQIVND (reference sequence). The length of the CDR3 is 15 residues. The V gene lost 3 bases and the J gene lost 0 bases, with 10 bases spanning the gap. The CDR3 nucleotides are TGTGCCAGTAGTATGCGGAGGTATAGCACAGATACGCAGTATTTT. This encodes CASSMRRYSTDTQYF. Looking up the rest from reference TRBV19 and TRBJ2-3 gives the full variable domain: DGGITQSPKYLFRKEGQNVTLSCEQNLNHDAMYWYRQDPGQGLRLIYYSQIVNDFQKGDIAEGYSVSREKKESFPLTVTSAQKNPTAFYLCASSMRRYSTDTQYFGPGTRLTVL.

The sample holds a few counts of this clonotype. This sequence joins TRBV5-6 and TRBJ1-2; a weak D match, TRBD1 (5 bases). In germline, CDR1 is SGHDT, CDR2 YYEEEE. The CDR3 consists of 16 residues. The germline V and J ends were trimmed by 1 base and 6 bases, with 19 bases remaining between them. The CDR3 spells CASSLSGFLGHHGYTF. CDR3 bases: TGTGCCAGCAGCTTGTCAGGGTTCCTGGGGCATCATGGCTACACCTTC.

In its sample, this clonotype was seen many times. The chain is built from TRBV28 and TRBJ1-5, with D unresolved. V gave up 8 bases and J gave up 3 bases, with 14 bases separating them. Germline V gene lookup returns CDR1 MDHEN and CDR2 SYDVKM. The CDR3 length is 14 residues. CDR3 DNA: TGTGCCAGCGCCTTGGGTCCTATCAATCAGCCCCAGCATTTT. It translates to CASALGPINQPQHF.

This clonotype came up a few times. The DNA for the CDR3 is TGTGCCAGCAGCCCCAGGACTAGTTCTGGGAGTACGCAGTATTTT. This translates into CASSPRTSSGSTQYF. This rearrangement joins TRBV9 to TRBJ2-3; 7 bases are a match to TRBD2. Germline V CDR1 and CDR2: SGDLS, YYNGEE. The CDR3 is 15 amino acids. The junction had 13 bases not matched to a gene; V was cut back by 4 bases and J by 8 bases.

CDR3 amino acids: CASTTGSPGETQYF. As DNA, the CDR3 is TGTGCCAGCACCACCGGGTCCCCTGGAGAGACCCAGTACTTC. The chain employs TRBV5-6 and TRBJ2-5; D gene unclear. Germline CDR1 and CDR2: SGHDT and YYEEEE. V lost 6 bases and J lost 4, with 16 bases in between. This CDR3 is 14 amino acids long.

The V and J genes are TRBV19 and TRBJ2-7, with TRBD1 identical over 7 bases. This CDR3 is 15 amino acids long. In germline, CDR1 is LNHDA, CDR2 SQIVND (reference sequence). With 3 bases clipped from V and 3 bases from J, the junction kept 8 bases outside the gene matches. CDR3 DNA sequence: TGTGCCAGTAGTATCGGACCGGGACAGAGCTACGAGCAGTACTTC. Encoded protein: CASSIGPGQSYEQYF.